These T cell receptor beta chains were read from a single sample in a study of CD8 T cells in Susac syndrome. TCRdb recomputed calls from the immunoSEQ multiplex PCR reads with MiXCR, one row per CDR3 protein. The repertoire consists of more than 100,000 distinct CDR3 sequences, with 90% to 95% occurring once and the leading ten covering about 0.28%. Sequences were obtained from CD8+ T cells from PBMCs. These receptors were taken from a human donor with Susac syndrome. The CDR3 runs from the conserved cysteine through the conserved F or W. A D gene is named only where the DNA matches it firmly. Not every row has a clone size; where given, it reads once, few, many or a size class.

TRBV20-1	NA	TRBJ2-7	13	NA	TGCAGTGCTAGAGAGGGAGCCTCCTACGAGCAGTACTTC	CSAREGASYEQYF
TRBV9	NA	TRBJ2-1	15	NA	TGTGCCAGCAGCGTCGGACAAAGCTCCTACAATGAGCAGTTCTTC	CASSVGQSSYNEQFF
TRBV29-1	NA	TRBJ1-2	12	NA	TGCAGCGTTGACCCCAGGGCAGGAGGCTACACCTTC	CSVDPRAGGYTF
TRBV3-1	NA	TRBJ2-2	16	NA	TGTGCCAGCAGCCAAGACTGGACACCTCCCACCGGGGAGCTGTTTTTT	CASSQDWTPPTGELFF
TRBV30	NA	TRBJ2-7	12	NA	TGTGCCTGGAACAAGGGAGGATACGAGCAGTACTTC	CAWNKGGYEQYF
TRBV27	TRBD1	TRBJ1-1	15	few	TGTGCCAGCAGTTTAGGGACAGGGGCCGACACTGAAGCTTTCTTT	CASSLGTGADTEAFF
TRBV15	NA	TRBJ2-5	14	NA	TGTGCCACCAGCAAGGGGGAGGGTCGGGAGACCCAGTACTTC	CATSKGEGRETQYF
TRBV24-1	NA	TRBJ2-3	15	NA	TGTGCCACCAGTGATCCCCGGGCAGGGACAGATACGCAGTATTTT	CATSDPRAGTDTQYF
TRBV7-3	NA	TRBJ2-5	14	once	TGTGCCAGCAGCTTGAGCGGTAACCAAGAGACCCAGTACTTC	CASSLSGNQETQYF
TRBV12-3/TRBV12-4	NA	TRBJ2-3	14	once	TGTGCCAGCAGTCTAAGGGCCGCCACAGATACGCAGTATTTT	CASSLRAATDTQYF
TRBV20-1	TRBD1	TRBJ2-7	15	NA	TGCAGTGCTACTAAGCCGGGACAGGGAATCTACGAGCAGTACTTC	CSATKPGQGIYEQYF
TRBV13	TRBD1	TRBJ2-7	16	NA	TGTGCCAGCAGCTTAGAGCTCGGGCAGGGGGCCTACGAGCAGTACTTC	CASSLELGQGAYEQYF
TRBV7-9	NA	TRBJ1-2	14	NA	TGTGCCAGCAGCTTAGATTCGGGGTACTATGGCTACACCTTC	CASSLDSGYYGYTF
TRBV29-1	NA	TRBJ2-5	14	NA	TGCAGCGTTGTGGTGCGCCCAACTGACGGGACCCAGTACTTC	CSVVVRPTDGTQYF
TRBV7-2	NA	TRBJ2-2	15	NA	TGTGCCAGCAGCTTAGCCGGGATGAACACCGGGGAGCTGTTTTTT	CASSLAGMNTGELFF
TRBV19	NA	TRBJ2-1	13	NA	TGTGCCAGTAGTTACAGGGGGGGTAATGAGCAGTTCTTC	CASSYRGGNEQFF
TRBV18	NA	TRBJ1-1	13	NA	TGTGCCAGCTCACCAAAACAGGAGACTGAAGCTTTCTTT	CASSPKQETEAFF